The source of this T cell receptor beta chain is a study of CD8+CD57+ T cells in acquired aplastic anemia. This clonotype was observed many times. One junction end does not reproduce the germline sequence, and a read error may be involved. Flow cytometry had shown expanded CD8+CD57+ cells in the patients chosen for sequencing. CDR3 size: 14 residues. In germline, CDR1 is SSHAT, CDR2 FNYEAQ (reference sequence). For CDR3 and TCR beta VDJ profiling, genomic DNA was the template used. Each CDR3 protein gets one entry after TCRdb re-called the reads with MiXCR. The sample gives about half a million distinct CDR3 sequences, around 30% of which show up once; about 0.8% is in the top ten.

The sequence was obtained from a human donor with aplastic anemia. The chain carries TRBV7-7 and TRBJ2-5; no clear D. The specimen was sorted CD4+, CD8+, or CD8+CD57+ T cells (not recorded which) from PBMCs. The DNA for the CDR3 is TGTGCTAGCAGCTTATCAAGGGTGGGGGAGACCCAGTACTTC. This gives the protein CASSLSRVGETQYF.